Here is one TCR beta chain with its context. The antigen remains unidentified. This entry belongs to a study of regulatory T cells in long-lasting Graves disease. Study summary: The definition of persistent Graves' disease was over 5 years of antithyroid drugs with positive TSH receptor antibodies. Whole-study findings and limits: Less diverse TCR repertoires were seen in persistent Graves' patients than in newly diagnosed ones. Persistent disease favored TRBV28, TRBJ1-2 and TRBJ2-5.

The CDR3 totals 15 residues. Germline CDR1 is DFQATT and CDR2 is SNEGSKA (reference sequence). V shed 3 bases and J 4 bases; nucleotides not matched to a gene: 6. Construction of TCR beta libraries relied on iRepertoire HTBI primers and on Arm-PCR targeting CDR3 regions. In TCRdb, the multiplex PCR reads were re-called with MiXCR into one record per CDR3 protein. The repertoire holds over 350,000 distinct CDR3 sequences, roughly 20% seen once, with less than 25% in the top ten. Time point noted: persistent/refractory GD, antithyroid drugs over 5 years with positive TRAb. TCR sequences were obtained from RNA taken from PBMCs. Recruitment took place at an endocrinology department in Xi'an, China.

Here the sequenced sample was peripheral blood mononuclear cells (PBMCs), taken when the disease was refractory, from a patient treated with antithyroid drugs. V and J are TRBV20-1 and TRBJ2-5, with 12 bases fitting TRBD2. This clonotype was obtained from a female donor with Graves disease. CDR3 sequence (DNA): TGCAGTGCTAGTGTGGCTAGCGGGAGGGTAGAGACCCAGTACTTC. It encodes CSASVASGRVETQYF.